This T cell receptor (beta chain) was profiled in a study of PD-1 blockade in classical Hodgkin lymphoma. For this clone: Its antigen is not identified.

Findings of the study overall: The causes of the repertoire differences, possibly disease activity or prior therapy, remain undefined. Diminished baseline TCR diversity has been reported in newly diagnosed patients relative to healthy donors. Unlike CD8+ TCR diversity, which did not rise significantly by C4D1, CD4+ TCR diversity did.

Time point defined: cycle 4 day 1 (C4D1), after less than seven weeks of nivolumab. Each patient relapsed following autologous stem cell transplantation, and prior brentuximab vedotin exposure differed. Repertoires were generated with immunoSEQ multiplex PCR, while TCRdb's copy carries only in-frame clones and drops some. The top ten clones hold approximately 15% of a sample with roughly 50,000 clones, around 90% of them seen once. V was pared by 5 bases and J by 3 bases, with 13 bases between. Germline V gene data show CDR1 as LGHNT and CDR2 as FRNRAP. This CDR3 has 14 amino acids. This clonotype originated in a human donor with classical Hodgkin lymphoma. Sequencing used peripheral blood mononuclear cells (PBMCs), obtained before the fourth cycle of nivolumab. The rearrangement joins TRBV12-5 to TRBJ1-1; D might be TRBD1 (5 bases). CDR3 residues: CASGRPGGYTEAFF. The DNA of the CDR3 is TGTGCTAGTGGTCGACCTGGGGGGTACACTGAAGCTTTCTTT.